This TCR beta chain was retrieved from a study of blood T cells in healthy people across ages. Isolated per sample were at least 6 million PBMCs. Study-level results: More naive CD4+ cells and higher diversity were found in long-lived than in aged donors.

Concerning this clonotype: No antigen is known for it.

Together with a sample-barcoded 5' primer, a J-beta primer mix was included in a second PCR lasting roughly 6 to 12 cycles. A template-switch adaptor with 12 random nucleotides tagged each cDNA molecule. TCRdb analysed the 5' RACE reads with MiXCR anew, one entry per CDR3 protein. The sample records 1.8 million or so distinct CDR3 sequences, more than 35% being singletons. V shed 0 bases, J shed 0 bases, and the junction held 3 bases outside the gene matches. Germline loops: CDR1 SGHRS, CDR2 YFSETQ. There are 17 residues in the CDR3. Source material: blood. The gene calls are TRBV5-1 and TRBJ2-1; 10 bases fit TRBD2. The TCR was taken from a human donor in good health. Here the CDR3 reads CASSLVTSGASYNEQFF. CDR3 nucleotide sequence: TGCGCCAGCAGCTTGGTTACTAGCGGGGCCTCCTACAATGAGCAGTTCTTC.